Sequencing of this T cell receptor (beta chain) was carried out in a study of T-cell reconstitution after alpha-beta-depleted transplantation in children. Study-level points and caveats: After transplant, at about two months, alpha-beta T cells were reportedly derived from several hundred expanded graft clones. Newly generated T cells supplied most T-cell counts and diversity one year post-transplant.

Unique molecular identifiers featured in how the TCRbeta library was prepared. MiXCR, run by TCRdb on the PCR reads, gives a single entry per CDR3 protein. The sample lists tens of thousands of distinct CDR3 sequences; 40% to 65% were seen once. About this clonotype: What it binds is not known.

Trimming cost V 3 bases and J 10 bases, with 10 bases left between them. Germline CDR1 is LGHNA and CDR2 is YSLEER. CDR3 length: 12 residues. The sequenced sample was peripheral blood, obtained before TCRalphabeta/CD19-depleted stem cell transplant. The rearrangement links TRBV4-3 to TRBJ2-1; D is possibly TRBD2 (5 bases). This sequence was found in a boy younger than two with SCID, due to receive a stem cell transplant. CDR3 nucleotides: TGCGCCAGCAGCCAGCCACCGGGGGAGCAGTTCTTC. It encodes CASSQPPGEQFF.